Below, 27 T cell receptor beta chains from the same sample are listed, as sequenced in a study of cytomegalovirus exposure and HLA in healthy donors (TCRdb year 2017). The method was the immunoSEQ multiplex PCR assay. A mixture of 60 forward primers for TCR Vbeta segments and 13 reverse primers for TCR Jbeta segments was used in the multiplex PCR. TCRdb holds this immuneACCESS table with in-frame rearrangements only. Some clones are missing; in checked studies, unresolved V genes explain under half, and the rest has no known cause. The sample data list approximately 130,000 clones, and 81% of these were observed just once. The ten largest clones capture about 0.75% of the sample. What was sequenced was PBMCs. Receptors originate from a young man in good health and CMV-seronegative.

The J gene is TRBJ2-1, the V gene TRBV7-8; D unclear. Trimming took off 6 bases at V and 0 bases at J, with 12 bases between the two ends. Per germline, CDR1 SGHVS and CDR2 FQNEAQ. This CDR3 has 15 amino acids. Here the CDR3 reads CASSPHPNSYNEQFF. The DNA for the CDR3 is TGTGCCAGCAGTCCACACCCCAACTCCTACAATGAGCAGTTCTTC.

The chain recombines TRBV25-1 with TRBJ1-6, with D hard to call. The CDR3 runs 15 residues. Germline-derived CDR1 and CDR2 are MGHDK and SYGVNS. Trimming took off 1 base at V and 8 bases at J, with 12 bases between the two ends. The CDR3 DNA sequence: TGTGCCAGCAGTGAATCACGCGGCCTTGATTCACCCCTCCACTTT. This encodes CASSESRGLDSPLHF. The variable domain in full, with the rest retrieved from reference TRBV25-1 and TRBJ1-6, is EADIYQTPRYLVIGTGKKITLECSQTMGHDKMYWYQQDPGMELHLIHYSYGVNSTEKGDLSSESTVSRIRTEHFPLTLESARPSHTSQYLCASSESRGLDSPLHFGNGTRLTVT.

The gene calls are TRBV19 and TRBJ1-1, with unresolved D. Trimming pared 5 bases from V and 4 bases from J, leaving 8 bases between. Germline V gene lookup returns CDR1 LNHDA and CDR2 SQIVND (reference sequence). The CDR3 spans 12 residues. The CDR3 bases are TGTGCCAGTAGTTTGGTGAGCACTGAAGCTTTCTTT. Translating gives CASSLVSTEAFF. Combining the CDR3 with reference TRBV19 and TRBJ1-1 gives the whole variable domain DGGITQSPKYLFRKEGQNVTLSCEQNLNHDAMYWYRQDPGQGLRLIYYSQIVNDFQKGDIAEGYSVSREKKESFPLTVTSAQKNPTAFYLCASSLVSTEAFFGQGTRLTVV.

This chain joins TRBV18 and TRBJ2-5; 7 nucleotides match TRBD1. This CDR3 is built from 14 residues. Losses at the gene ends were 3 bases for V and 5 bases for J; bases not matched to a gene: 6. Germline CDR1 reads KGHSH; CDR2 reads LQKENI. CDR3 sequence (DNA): TGTGCCAGCTCACCGGGACAGTCGTTGGAGACCCAGTACTTC. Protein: CASSPGQSLETQYF.

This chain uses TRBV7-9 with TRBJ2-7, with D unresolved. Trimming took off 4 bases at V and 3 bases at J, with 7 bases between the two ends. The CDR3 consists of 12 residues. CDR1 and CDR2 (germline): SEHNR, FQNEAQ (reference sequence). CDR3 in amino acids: CASSYYSYEQYF. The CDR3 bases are TGTGCCAGCAGCTATTACAGCTACGAGCAGTACTTC.

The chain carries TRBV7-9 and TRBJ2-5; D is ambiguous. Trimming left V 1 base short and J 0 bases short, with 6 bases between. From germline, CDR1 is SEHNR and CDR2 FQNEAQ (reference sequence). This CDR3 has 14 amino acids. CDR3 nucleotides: TGTGCCAGCAGCTTAGAACAGTACCAAGAGACCCAGTACTTC. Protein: CASSLEQYQETQYF.

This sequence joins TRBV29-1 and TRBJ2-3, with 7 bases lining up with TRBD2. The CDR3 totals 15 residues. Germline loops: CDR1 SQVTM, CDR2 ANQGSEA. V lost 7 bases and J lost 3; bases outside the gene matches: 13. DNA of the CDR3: TGCAGCGCAACAAGAGGGGACTATAGAACAGATACGCAGTATTTT. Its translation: CSATRGDYRTDTQYF.

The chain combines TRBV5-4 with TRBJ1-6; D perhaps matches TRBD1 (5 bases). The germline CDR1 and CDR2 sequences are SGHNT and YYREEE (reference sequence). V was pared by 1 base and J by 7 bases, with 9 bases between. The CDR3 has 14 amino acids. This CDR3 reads CASSLQGMNSPLHF. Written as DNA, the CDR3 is TGTGCCAGCAGCTTGCAGGGTATGAATTCACCCCTCCACTTT. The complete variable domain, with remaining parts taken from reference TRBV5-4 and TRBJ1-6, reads ETGVTQSPTHLIKTRGQQVTLRCSSQSGHNTVSWYQQALGQGPQFIFQYYREEENGRGNFPPRFSGLQFPNYSSELNVNALELDDSALYLCASSLQGMNSPLHFGNGTRLTVT.

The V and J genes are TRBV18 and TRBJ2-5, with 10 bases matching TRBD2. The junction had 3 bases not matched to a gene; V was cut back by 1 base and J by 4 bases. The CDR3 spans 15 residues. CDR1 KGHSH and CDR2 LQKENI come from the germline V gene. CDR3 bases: TGTGCCAGCTCACCACAGCGGGAGGGTGGAGAGACCCAGTACTTC. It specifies CASSPQREGGETQYF.

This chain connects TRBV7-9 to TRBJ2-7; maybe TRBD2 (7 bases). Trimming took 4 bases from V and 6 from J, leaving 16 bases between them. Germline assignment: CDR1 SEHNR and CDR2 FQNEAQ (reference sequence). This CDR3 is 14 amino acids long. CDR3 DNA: TGTGCCAGCAGCTCGGGGGGCTCAGCAGTCGAGCAGTACTTC. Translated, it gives CASSSGGSAVEQYF. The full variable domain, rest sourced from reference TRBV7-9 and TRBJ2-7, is DTGVSQNPRHKITKRGQNVTFRCDPISEHNRLYWYRQTLGQGPEFLTYFQNEAQLEKSRLLSDRFSAERPKGSFSTLEIQRTEQGDSAMYLCASSSGGSAVEQYFGPGTRLTVT.

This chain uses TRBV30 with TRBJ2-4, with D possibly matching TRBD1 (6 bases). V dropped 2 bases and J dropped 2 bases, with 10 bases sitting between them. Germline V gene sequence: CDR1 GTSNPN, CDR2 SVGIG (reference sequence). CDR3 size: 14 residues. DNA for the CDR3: TGTGCCTGGAGTAACAGGGACCCCAAAAACATTCAGTACTTC. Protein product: CAWSNRDPKNIQYF.

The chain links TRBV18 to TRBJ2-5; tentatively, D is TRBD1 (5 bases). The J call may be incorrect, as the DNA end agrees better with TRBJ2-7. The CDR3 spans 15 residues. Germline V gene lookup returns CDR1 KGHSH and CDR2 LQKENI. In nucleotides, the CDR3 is TGTGCCAGCTCACCTTTGGGGCAAGGGGCAAACGAGCAGTACTTC. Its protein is CASSPLGQGANEQYF.

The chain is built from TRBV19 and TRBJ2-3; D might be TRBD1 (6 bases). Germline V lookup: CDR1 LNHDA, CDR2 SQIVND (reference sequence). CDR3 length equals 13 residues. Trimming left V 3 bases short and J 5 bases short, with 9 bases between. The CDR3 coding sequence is TGTGCCAGTAGTATCCCGACAGGAGATACGCAGTATTTT. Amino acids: CASSIPTGDTQYF.

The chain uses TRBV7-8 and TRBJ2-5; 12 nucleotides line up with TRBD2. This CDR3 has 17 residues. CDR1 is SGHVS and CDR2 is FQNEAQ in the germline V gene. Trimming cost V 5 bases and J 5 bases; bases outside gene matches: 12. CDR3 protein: CASSPHSSGGGFETQYF. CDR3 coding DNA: TGTGCCAGCAGCCCCCACTCTAGCGGGGGGGGCTTCGAGACCCAGTACTTC.

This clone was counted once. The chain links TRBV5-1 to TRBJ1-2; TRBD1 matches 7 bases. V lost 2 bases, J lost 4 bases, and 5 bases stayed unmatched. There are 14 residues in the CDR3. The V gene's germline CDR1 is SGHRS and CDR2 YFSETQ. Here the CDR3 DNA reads TGCGCCAGCAGCTTTCTACAGGGGAGCTATGGCTACACCTTC. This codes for CASSFLQGSYGYTF. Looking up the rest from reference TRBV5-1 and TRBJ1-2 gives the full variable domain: KAGVTQTPRYLIKTRGQQVTLSCSPISGHRSVSWYQQTPGQGLQFLFEYFSETQRNKGNFPGRFSGRQFSNSRSEMNVSTLELGDSALYLCASSFLQGSYGYTFGSGTRLTVV.

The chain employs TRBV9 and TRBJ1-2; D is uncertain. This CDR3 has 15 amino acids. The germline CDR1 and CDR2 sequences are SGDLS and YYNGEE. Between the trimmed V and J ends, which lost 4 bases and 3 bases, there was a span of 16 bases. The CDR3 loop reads CASSPRLLDYYGYTF. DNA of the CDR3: TGTGCCAGCAGCCCCCGGCTCCTTGACTACTATGGCTACACCTTC.

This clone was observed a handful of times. The CDR3 region has the DNA TGTGCCAGCAGTCGACAGGGGGCGGACACTGAAGCTTTCTTT. Translation: CASSRQGADTEAFF. The rearrangement links TRBV6-1 to TRBJ1-1; 10 bases line up with TRBD1. The CDR3 spans 14 residues. Germline assignment: CDR1 MNHNS and CDR2 SASEGT. Trimming cost V 5 bases and J 3 bases; bases outside gene matches: 3.

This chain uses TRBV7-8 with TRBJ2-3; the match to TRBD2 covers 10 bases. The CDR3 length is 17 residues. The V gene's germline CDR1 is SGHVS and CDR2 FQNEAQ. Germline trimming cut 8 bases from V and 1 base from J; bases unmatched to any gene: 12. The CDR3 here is CASDPTLAGGRTDTQYF. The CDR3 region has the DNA TGTGCCAGCGACCCGACCTTAGCGGGGGGCCGCACAGATACGCAGTATTTT.

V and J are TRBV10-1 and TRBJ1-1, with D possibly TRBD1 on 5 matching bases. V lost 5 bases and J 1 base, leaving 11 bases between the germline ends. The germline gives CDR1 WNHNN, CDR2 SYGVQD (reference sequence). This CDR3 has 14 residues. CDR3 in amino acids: CASSNTGENTEAFF. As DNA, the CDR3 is TGCGCCAGCAGTAACACGGGGGAGAACACTGAAGCTTTCTTT.

The CDR3 region has the DNA TGTGCCAGTAGTATAGGCGGCCTGCTAAACACTGAAGCTTTCTTT. Its translation is CASSIGGLLNTEAFF. The chain couples TRBV19 to TRBJ1-1, with no clear D. This CDR3 region has 15 residues. V was shortened by 1 base and J by 2 bases, with 11 bases between the two germline ends. Germline-derived CDR1 and CDR2 are LNHDA and SQIVND (reference sequence).

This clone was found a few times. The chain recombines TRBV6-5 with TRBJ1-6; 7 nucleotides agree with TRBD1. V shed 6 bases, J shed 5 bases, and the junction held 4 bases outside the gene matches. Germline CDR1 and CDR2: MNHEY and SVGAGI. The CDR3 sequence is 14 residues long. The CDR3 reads CASSRQGHNSPLHF. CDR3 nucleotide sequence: TGTGCCAGCAGCCGACAGGGCCATAATTCACCCCTCCACTTT.

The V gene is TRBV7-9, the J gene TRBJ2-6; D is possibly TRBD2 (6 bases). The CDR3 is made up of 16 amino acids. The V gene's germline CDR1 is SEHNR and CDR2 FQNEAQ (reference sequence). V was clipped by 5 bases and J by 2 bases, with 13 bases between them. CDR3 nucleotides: TGTGCCAGCAGCGGCGGGGCCGGTACTGGGGCCAACGTCCTGACTTTC. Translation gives CASSGGAGTGANVLTF.

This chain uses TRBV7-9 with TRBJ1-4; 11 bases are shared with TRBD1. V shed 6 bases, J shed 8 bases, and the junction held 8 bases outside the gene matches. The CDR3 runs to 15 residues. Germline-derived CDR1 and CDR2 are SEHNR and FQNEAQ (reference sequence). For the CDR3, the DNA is TGTGCCAGCAGGCCATTGGACAGGGGGCAGGAAAAACTGTTTTTT. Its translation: CASRPLDRGQEKLFF.

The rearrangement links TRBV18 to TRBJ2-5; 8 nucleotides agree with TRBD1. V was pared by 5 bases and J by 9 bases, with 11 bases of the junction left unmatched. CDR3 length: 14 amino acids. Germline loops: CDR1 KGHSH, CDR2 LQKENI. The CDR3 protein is CASSSGQDSGAQYF. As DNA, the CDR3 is TGTGCCAGCTCATCGGGACAGGACTCAGGGGCCCAGTACTTC.

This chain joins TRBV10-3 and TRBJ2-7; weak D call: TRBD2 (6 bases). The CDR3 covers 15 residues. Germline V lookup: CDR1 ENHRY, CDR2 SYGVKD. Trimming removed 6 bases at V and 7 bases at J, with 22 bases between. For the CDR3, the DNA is TGTGCCATCAGCCGAGAGACGGCGGGAAGCGGAGAGCAGTACTTC. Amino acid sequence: CAISRETAGSGEQYF.

DNA for the CDR3: TGTGCCAGCAGACCGAACAGGATACGGGATGAAAAACTGTTTTTT. Amino acids: CASRPNRIRDEKLFF. The rearrangement uses TRBV6-6 and TRBJ1-4; possibly TRBD1 for D (5 bases). Deletions cut 6 bases from V and 6 bases from J, with 17 bases between. The CDR3 spans 15 residues. Germline V gene sequence: CDR1 MNHNY, CDR2 SVGAGI (reference sequence).

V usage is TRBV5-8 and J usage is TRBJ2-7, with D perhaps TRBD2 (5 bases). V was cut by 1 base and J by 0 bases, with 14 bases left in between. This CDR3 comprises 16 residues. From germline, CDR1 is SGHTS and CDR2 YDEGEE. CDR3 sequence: CASSLSTGIYSYEQYF. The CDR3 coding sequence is TGTGCCAGCAGCTTGTCCACCGGGATTTACTCCTACGAGCAGTACTTC.